The clone carrying this TCR beta chain was counted at least ten times. Its specificity is not known. Generated by immunoSEQ multiplex PCR, the TCRdb table keeps only in-frame clones and is missing some. The sample yields approximately 3,000 clones, about a fifth seen once. This entry is derived from a study of T cells in localized non-small cell lung cancer. Study-wide points: Compared with tumor, uninvolved adjacent lung displayed greater T cell clonality, ranking highest overall. Higher T cell density in the blood was associated with longer overall survival, whereas higher adjacent-lung clonality associated with shorter survival.

V was trimmed by 3 bases and J by 1 base, leaving 14 bases between them. Germline assignment: CDR1 SGDLS and CDR2 YYNGEE. CDR3 length: 16 amino acids. Sequences were derived from lung tumor tissue, sampled before any cancer treatment. This TCR was recovered from a female donor of 60 years or more with stage II lung adenocarcinoma. V usage is TRBV9 and J usage is TRBJ2-1, with a weak D call TRBD2 (6 bases). In nucleotides, the CDR3 is TGTGCCAGCAGCGCTCCCGCAGCGGGTTCCTACAATGAGCAGTTCTTC. This gives the protein CASSAPAAGSYNEQFF.